The clone carrying this T cell receptor (beta chain) came up a few times. The antigen remains undetermined. The data were obtained in a study of beta chain features in type 1 diabetes. Study information: Examined across all samples were roughly 100 million sorted cells.

The investigators reverse transcribed all of the isolated RNA, so they sequenced expressed TCRB transcripts. The table came from immunoSEQ multiplex PCR; TCRdb's copy has only in-frame clones and leaves some out. The sample holds 600,000 or so clones, about 14% seen once. The study, taken as a whole, reports: Patients showed naive, central memory and Treg TCRB repertoires that appeared more similar than those of healthy donors. Moderate but significant shortening of TCRB CDR3s was recorded in all four CD4+ subsets from Type 1 diabetes patients.

This TCR came from a young man with type 1 diabetes. Sequencing used naive CD4+ T cells from blood.

The CDR3 coding sequence is TGCAGCGTTGCCCGCACCGGGGAGCTGTTTTTT. As protein: CSVARTGELFF. V gene TRBV29-1 combines with J gene TRBJ2-2, with unresolved D. Germline loops: CDR1 SQVTM, CDR2 ANQGSEA. This CDR3 spans 11 amino acids. V was clipped by 4 bases and J by 4 bases, with 4 bases between them.